This T cell receptor beta chain was recovered during a study of a mutant IDH1 vaccine in newly diagnosed glioma (dated by TCRdb to the early 2020s). About the full investigation: Vaccination was initiated 4-6 weeks after radiotherapy alone, or concurrently with temozolomide cycles in the chemotherapy-containing groups. For exploratory analyses, about 25 treated patients had longitudinal TCRB deep sequencing done wherever samples were available. Of the approximately 30 treated patients, approximately 62% were male and approximately 38% were female, and the mean age was 40.4 years. The week-35 safety follow-up took place at visit V12, and the week-47 end of study took place at visit V13. Before enrollment, patients had received standard therapy of radiotherapy alone, temozolomide alone, or radiochemotherapy with temozolomide; most received the combination. Peripheral blood was collected at six visits: V03 (baseline), V05, V07, V10, V12 and V13.

This sample's time point label indicates: week 35, safety follow-up. Each vaccine dose, consisting of 300 ug of a 20-mer mutant IDH1 peptide in Montanide, was administered subcutaneously with topical imiquimod. Eight vaccinations were administered to patients in weeks 1, 3, 5, 7, 11, 15, 19 and 23, corresponding to visits V03 through V10. Donors had newly diagnosed WHO grade 3 or 4 IDH1-mutant astrocytomas with loss of nuclear ATRX. The samples were drawn from NOA16, a multicentre, single-arm, open-label phase I trial in Germany that tested a mutant IDH1 peptide vaccine in humans for the first time. Genomic DNA for TCRB sequencing was isolated from EDTA blood with the DNeasy Blood and Tissue Kit. For CDR1 and CDR2, the germline V gene lists SQVTM and ANQGSEA. Cut back by 6 bases and 4 bases, the V and J ends lie 13 bases apart. Measured from the cysteine to the phenylalanine, the CDR3 is 13 residues long. Only the CDR3 portion is preserved as DNA: 39 bases, with reading frame beginning at the first base.

Libraries were prepared through the immunoSEQ multiplex PCR assay. Following the manufacturer's protocol, the hsTCRB Kit was used to amplify rearranged TCR beta chain sequences. Sequencing of TCRB libraries was carried out on an Illumina MiSeq. The published analysis was carried out like this. The proprietary platform of the kit vendor was used for demultiplexing, trimming and gene mapping. Held by TCRdb, this immuneACCESS table contains in-frame sequences only and omits some clones. Under half of the omission traces to an unresolved V gene where checked; the cause of the rest is unknown. V, J and clone size derive from that table, while D and trimming were established from the DNA sequence. The sample table holds 35,000 to 45,000 clones, of which approximately 80% were seen once. The ten largest clones add up to 4.5% to 5.5% of the sample. The investigation overall reported the following: It was noted by the authors that analyses of patient blood samples could not be reproduced owing to sample limitations. Pseudoprogression seemed to be unrelated to changes in the top peripheral T cell clonotypes found by TCRB sequencing. Across multiple MHC alleles, vaccine-induced immune responses were seen in 85% to 95% of patients. Selection of PBMC samples for TCRB deep sequencing was based on availability.

On this clone itself: The clone's antigen remains unknown. Base quality data are lacking; no much larger clone is found one base away.

This specimen was PBMCs, taken from a glioma patient whose treatment included an IDH1 peptide vaccine. The TCR was taken from a woman aged 45 to 65 with glioma. Rearrangement joined TRBV29-1 to TRBJ1-3; the D gene cannot be resolved reliably. The encoded CDR3 is CSVLRGSGNTIYF. The DNA sequence follows: TGCAGCGTCCTCCGTGGGTCCGGAAACACCATATATTTT.